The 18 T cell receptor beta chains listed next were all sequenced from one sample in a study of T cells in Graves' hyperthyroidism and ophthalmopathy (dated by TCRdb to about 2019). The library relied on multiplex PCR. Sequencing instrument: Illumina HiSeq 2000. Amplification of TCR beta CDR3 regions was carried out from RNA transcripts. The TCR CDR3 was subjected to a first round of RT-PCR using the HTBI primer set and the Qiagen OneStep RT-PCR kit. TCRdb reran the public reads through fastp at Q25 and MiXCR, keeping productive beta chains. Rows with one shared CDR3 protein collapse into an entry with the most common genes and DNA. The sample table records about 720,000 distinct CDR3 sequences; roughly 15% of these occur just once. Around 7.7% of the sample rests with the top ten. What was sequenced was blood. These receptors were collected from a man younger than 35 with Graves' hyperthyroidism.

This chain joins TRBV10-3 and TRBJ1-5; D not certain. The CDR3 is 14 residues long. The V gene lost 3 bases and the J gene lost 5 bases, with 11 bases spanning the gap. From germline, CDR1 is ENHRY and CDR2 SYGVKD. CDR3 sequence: CAISDRQVYQPQHF. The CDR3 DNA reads TGTGCCATCAGTGACCGCCAGGTATATCAGCCCCAGCATTTT.

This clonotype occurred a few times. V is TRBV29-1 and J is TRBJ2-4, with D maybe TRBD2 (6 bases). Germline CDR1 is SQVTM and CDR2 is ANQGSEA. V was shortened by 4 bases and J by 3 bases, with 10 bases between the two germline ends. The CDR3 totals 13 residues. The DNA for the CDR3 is TGCAGCGTTGCTGGAGGGATCAAAAACATTCAGTACTTC. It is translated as CSVAGGIKNIQYF.

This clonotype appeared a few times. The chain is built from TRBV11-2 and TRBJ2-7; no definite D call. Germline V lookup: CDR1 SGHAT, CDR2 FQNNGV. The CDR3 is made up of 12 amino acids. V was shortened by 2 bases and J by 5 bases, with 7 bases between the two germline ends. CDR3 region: CASSLSLHEQYF. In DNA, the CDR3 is TGTGCCAGCAGCTTATCCCTACACGAGCAGTACTTC.

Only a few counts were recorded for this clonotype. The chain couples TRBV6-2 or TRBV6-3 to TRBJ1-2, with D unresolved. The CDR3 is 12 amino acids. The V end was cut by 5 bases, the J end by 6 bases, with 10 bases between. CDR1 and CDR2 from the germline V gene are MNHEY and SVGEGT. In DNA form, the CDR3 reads TGTGCCAGCAGTCAGAACCGAAATGGCTACACCTTC. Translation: CASSQNRNGYTF.

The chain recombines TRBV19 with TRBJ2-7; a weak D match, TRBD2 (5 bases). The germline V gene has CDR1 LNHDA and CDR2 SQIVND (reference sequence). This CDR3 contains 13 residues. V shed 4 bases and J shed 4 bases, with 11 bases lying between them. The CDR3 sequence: CASSTLLGYEQYF. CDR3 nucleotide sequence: TGTGCCAGTAGTACCCTACTAGGTTACGAGCAGTACTTC.

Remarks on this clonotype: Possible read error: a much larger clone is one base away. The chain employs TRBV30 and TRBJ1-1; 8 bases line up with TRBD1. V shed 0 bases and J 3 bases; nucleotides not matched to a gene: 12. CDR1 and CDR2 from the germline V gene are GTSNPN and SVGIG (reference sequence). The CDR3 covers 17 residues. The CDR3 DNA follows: TGTGCCTGGAGTGTTCTTCCCATCAGGGGGCCGGACACTGAAGCTTTCTTT. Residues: CAWSVLPIRGPDTEAFF.

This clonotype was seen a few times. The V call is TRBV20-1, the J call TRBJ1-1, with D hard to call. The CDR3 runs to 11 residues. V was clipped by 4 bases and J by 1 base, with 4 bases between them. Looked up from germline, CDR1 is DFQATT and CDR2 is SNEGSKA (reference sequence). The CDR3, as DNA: TGCAGTGCTACGAAGAACACTGAAGCTTTCTTT. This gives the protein CSATKNTEAFF.

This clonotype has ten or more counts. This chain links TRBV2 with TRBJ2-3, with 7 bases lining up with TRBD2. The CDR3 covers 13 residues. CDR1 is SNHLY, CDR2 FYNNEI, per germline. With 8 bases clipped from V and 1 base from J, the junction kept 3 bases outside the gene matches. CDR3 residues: CASGREGTDTQYF. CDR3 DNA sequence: TGTGCCAGCGGACGGGAGGGCACAGATACGCAGTATTTT.

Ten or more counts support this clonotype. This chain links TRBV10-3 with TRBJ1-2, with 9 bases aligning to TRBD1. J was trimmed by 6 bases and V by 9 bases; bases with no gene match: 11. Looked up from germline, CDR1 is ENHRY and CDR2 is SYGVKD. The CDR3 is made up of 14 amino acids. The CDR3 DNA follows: TGTGCCATAAGCCGGGACAGGGAGAGTGATGGCTACACCTTC. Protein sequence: CAISRDRESDGYTF.

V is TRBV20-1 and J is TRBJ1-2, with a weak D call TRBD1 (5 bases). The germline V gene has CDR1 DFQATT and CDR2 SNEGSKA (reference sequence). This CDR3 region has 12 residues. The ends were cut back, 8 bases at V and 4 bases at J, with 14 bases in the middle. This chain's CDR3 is CSLEAGTYGYTF. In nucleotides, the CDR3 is TGCAGTCTTGAGGCAGGGACCTATGGCTACACCTTC.

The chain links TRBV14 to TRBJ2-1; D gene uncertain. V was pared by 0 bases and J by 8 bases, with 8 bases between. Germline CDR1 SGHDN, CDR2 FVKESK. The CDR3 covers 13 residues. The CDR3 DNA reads TGTGCCAGCAGCCAAGAGAGGTTCGATGAGCAGTTCTTC. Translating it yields CASSQERFDEQFF.

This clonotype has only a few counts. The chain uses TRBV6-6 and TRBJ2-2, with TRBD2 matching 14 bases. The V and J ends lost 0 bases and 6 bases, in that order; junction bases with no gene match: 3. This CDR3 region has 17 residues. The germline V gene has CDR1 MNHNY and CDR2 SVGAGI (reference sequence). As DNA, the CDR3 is TGTGCCAGCAGTTACTCGGGGACTAGCGGGAGCCCCGGGGAGCTGTTTTTT. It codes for CASSYSGTSGSPGELFF.

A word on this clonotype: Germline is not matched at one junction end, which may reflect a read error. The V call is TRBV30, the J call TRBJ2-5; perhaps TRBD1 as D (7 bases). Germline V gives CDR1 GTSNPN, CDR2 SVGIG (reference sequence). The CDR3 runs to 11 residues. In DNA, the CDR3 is TGTGCCTGGACCCCGACAGGGAGACTAGACTTC. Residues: CAWTPTGRLDF.

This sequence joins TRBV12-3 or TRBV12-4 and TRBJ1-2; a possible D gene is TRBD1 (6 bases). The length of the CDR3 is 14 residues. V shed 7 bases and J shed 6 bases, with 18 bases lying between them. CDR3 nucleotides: TGTGCCAGCACCGTCAGGGGCCAGAAGAATGGCTACACCTTC. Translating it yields CASTVRGQKNGYTF.

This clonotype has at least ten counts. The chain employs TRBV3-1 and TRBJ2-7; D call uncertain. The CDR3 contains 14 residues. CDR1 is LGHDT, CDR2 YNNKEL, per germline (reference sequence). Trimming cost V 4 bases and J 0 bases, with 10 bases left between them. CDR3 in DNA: TGTGCCAGCAGCCCTACGGGCTACTCCTACGAGCAGTACTTC. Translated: CASSPTGYSYEQYF.

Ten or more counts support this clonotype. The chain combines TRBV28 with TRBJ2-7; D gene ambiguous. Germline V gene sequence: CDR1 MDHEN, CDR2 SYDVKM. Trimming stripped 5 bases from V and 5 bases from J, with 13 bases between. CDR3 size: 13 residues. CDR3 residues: CASSTRRAHEQYF. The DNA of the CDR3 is TGTGCCAGCAGTACACGACGGGCCCACGAGCAGTACTTC.

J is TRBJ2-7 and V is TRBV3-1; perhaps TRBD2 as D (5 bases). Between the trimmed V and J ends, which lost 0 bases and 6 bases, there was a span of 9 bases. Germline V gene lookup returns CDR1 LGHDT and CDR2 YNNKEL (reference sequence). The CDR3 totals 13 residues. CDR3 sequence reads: CASSQDTGSEQYF. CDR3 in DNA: TGTGCCAGCAGCCAAGATACTGGGAGCGAGCAGTACTTC.

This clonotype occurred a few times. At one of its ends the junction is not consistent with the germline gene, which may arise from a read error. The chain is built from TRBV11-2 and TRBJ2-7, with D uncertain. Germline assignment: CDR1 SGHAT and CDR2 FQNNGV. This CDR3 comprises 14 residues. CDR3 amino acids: CACSPTLFVDEQYF. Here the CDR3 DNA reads TGTGCCTGCAGCCCTACCCTTTTTGTCGACGAGCAGTACTTC. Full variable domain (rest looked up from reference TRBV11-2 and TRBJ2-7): EAGVAQSPRYKIIEKRQSVAFWCNPISGHATLYWYQQILGQGPKLLIQFQNNGVVDDSQLPKDRFSAERLKGVDSTLKIQPAKLEDSAVYLCACSPTLFVDEQYFGPGTRLTVT.